This passage covers 2 T cell receptor beta chains from one sample sequenced in a study of blood T cells in healthy people across ages. Using a J-beta primer mix together with a sample-barcoded 5' primer, a second PCR was run for roughly 6 to 11 cycles. Each CDR3 protein is one row after TCRdb ran MiXCR on the 5' RACE reads. The sample records 1.5 million to 1.8 million distinct CDR3 sequences, 40% to 45% being singletons. The sequencing sample was made of blood. These TCRs come from a woman aged 18 to 35 in good health.

The chain uses TRBV20-1 and TRBJ2-1; the match to TRBD2 covers 9 bases. V lost 0 bases, J lost 0 bases, and 12 bases stayed unmatched. CDR1 is DFQATT and CDR2 is SNEGSKA in the germline V gene (reference sequence). The CDR3 contains 19 residues. As DNA, the CDR3 is TGCAGTGCTAGAGAGGGTAGCGGGAGAGACCAGATCTCCTACAATGAGCAGTTCTTC. Its protein is CSAREGSGRDQISYNEQFF.

The chain employs TRBV28 and TRBJ1-2, with TRBD1 as a possible D gene (5 bases). V was clipped by 5 bases and J by 10 bases, with 14 bases between them. The CDR3 loop spans 12 amino acids. Germline assignment: CDR1 MDHEN and CDR2 SYDVKM. The CDR3 protein is CASSDGDWDYTF. The CDR3 DNA is TGTGCCAGCAGTGATGGGGACTGGGACTACACCTTC.